The clone carrying this T cell receptor (beta chain) came up many times. What it binds is unknown. The sample is drawn from a study of T cell repertoires in cytomegalovirus infection. As for the study in general: Through public TCR beta signatures, both CMV infection and matching HLA type were indicated. The study, taken as a whole, reports: There were carriers of CMV plus the relevant HLA, and cumulative public TCR beta family frequency identified them. The response measured ex vivo was dominated by TCR beta clonotypes (HLA-C-restricted and CMV-specific).

TCRdb analysed the reads with MiXCR anew, one entry per CDR3 protein. The sample holds about 180,000 distinct CDR3 sequences; 13% to 15% are singletons and the top ten take roughly a quarter. CDR1 and CDR2 (germline): SGHVS, FQNEAQ. V shed 2 bases and J 0 bases; nucleotides not matched to a gene: 1. This CDR3 spans 17 amino acids. V usage is TRBV7-8 and J usage is TRBJ2-2, with 12 positions matching TRBD2. Sequencing input: PBMCs. This TCR came from a human donor in good health (CMV status not recorded). Some clones in this sample may be carry-over from other donors' samples. CDR3 in amino acids: CASSLLAGGSNTGELFF. The CDR3 region has the DNA TGTGCCAGCAGCTTACTAGCGGGAGGGTCGAACACCGGGGAGCTGTTTTTT.